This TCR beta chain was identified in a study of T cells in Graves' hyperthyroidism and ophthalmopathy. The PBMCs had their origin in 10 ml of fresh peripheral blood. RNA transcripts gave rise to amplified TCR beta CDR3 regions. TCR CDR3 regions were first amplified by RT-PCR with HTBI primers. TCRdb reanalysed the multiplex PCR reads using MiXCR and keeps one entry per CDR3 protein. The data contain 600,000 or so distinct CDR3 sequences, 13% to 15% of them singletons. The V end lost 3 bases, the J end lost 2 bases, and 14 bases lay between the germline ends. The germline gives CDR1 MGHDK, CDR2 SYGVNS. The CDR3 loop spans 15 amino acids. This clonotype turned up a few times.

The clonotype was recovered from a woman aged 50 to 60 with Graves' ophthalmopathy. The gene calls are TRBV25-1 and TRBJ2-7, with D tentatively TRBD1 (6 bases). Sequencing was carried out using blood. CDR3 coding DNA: TGTGCCAGCAGTGATACTCGCAGGGGCCCCTACGAGCAGTACTTC. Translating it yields CASSDTRRGPYEQYF.